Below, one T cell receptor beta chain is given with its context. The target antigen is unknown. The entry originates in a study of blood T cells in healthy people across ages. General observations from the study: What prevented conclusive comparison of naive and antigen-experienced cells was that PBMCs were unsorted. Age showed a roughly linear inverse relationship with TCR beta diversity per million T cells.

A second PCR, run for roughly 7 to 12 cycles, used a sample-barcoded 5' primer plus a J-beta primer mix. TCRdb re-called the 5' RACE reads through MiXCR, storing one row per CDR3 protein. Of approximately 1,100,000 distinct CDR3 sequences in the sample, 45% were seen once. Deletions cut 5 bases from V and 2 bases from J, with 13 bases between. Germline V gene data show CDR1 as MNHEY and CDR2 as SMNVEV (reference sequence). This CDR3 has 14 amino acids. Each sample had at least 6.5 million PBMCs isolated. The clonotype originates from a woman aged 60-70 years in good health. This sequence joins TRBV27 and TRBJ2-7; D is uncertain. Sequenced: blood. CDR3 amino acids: CASSLQDGAYEQYF. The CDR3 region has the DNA TGTGCCAGCAGTCTTCAGGACGGCGCCTACGAGCAGTACTTC.